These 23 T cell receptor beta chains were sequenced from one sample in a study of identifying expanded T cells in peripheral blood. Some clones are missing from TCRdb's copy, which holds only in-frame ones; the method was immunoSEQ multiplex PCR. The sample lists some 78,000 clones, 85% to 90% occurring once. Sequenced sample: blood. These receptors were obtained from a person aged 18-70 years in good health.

Here the CDR3 reads CASSFTANNQPQHF. DNA for the CDR3: TGTGCCAGCAGCTTTACAGCGAACAATCAGCCCCAGCATTTT. The chain couples TRBV5-8 to TRBJ1-5; D gene uncertain. The CDR3 consists of 14 residues. The V gene's germline CDR1 is SGHTS and CDR2 YDEGEE. Deletions cut 2 bases from V and 3 bases from J, with 9 bases between.

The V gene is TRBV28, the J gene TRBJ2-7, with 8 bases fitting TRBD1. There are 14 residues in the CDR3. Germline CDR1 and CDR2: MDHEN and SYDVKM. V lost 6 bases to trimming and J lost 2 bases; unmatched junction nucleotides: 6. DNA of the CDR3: TGTGCCAGCAGCCCCCCAGGGGGCGCCTACGAGCAGTACTTC. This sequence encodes CASSPPGGAYEQYF.

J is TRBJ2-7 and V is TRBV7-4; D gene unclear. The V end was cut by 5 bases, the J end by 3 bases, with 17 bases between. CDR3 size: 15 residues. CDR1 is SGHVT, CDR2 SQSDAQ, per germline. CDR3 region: CASSQPRGLIYEQYF. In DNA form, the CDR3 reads TGTGCCAGCAGCCAGCCTAGAGGCCTTATCTACGAGCAGTACTTC.

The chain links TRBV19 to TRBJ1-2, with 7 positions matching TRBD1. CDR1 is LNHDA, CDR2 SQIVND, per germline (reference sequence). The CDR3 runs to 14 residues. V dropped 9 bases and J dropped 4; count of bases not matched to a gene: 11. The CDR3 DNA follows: TGTGCCAGCCTGGCCCCAGGGGGTATCTATGGCTACACCTTC. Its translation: CASLAPGGIYGYTF.

The chain's CDR3 is CASSSGGRGSYEQYF. CDR3 in DNA: TGTGCCAGCAGCTCCGGGGGACGGGGTTCCTACGAGCAGTACTTC. J is TRBJ2-7 and V is TRBV5-4, with D perhaps matching TRBD2 (6 bases). V lost 3 bases to trimming and J lost 1 base, with 14 bases between them. Germline lookup yields CDR1 SGHNT and CDR2 YYREEE (reference sequence). The CDR3 has 15 amino acids.

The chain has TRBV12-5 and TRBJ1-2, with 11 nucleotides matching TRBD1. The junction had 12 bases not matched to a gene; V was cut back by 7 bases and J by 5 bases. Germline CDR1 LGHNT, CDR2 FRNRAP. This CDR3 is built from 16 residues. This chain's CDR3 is CASAQGQGETSYGYTF. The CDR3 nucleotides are TGTGCTAGTGCCCAGGGACAGGGGGAGACCTCTTATGGCTACACCTTC. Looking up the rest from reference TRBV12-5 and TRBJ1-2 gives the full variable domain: DARVTQTPRHKVTEMGQEVTMRCQPILGHNTVFWYRQTMMQGLELLAYFRNRAPLDDSGMPKDRFSAEMPDATLATLKIQPSEPRDSAVYFCASAQGQGETSYGYTFGSGTRLTVV.

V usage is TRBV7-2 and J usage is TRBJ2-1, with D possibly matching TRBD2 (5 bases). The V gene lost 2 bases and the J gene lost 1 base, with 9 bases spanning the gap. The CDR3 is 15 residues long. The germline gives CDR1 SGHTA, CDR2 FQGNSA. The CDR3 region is CASSLLGRSYNEQFF. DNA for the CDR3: TGTGCCAGCAGCTTACTTGGGAGATCCTACAATGAGCAGTTCTTC.

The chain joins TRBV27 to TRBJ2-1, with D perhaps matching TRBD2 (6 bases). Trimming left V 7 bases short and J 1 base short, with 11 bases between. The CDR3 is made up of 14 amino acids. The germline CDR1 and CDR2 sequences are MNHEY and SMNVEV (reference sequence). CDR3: CASKPGGSYNEQFF. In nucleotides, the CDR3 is TGTGCCAGCAAGCCCGGGGGATCCTACAATGAGCAGTTCTTC.

Here the CDR3 reads CATSSHSSGVYNEQFF. The CDR3 DNA reads as TGTGCCACCAGCTCCCACTCTAGCGGGGTCTACAATGAGCAGTTCTTC. V gene TRBV15 combines with J gene TRBJ2-1; 9 nucleotides agree with TRBD2. CDR1 and CDR2 (germline): LNHNV, YYDKDF (reference sequence). This CDR3 comprises 16 residues. V lost 5 bases to trimming and J lost 3 bases; unmatched junction nucleotides: 8.

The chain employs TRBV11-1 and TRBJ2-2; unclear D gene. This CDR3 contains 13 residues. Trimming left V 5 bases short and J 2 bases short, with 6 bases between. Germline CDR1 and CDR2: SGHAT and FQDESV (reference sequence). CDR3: CASSVLNTGELFF. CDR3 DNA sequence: TGTGCCAGCAGCGTATTAAACACCGGGGAGCTGTTTTTT.

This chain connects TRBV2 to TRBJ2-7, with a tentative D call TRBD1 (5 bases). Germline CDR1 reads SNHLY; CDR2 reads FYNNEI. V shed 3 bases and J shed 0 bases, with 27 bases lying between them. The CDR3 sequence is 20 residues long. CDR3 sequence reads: CASSETLEIQDLRSSYEQYF. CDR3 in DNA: TGTGCCAGCAGTGAGACCCTGGAGATACAGGACCTGCGGAGCTCCTACGAGCAGTACTTC.

The DNA of the CDR3 is TGTGCCAGCAGCTTGAAGGCGGGCGTGAACACTGAAGCTTTCTTT. As protein: CASSLKAGVNTEAFF. V gene TRBV4-2 combines with J gene TRBJ1-1; D remains unclear. The V and J ends lost 5 bases and 0 bases respectively, with 13 bases between them. Germline loops: CDR1 LGHNA, CDR2 YNFKEQ. This CDR3 is 15 amino acids long.

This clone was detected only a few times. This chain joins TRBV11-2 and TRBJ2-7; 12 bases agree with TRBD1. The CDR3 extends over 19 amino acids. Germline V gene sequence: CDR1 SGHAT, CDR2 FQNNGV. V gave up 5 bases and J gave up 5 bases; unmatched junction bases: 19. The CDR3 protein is CASSLSLGQGATLWNEQYF. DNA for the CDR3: TGTGCCAGCAGCCTCTCCCTGGGACAGGGGGCCACCCTCTGGAACGAGCAGTACTTC.

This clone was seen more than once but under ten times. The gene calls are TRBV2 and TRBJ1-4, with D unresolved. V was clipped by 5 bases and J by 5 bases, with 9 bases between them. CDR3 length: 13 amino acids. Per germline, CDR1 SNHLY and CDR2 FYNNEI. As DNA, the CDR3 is TGTGCCAGCAGTCGGAGCAGGAATGAAAAACTGTTTTTT. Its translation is CASSRSRNEKLFF.

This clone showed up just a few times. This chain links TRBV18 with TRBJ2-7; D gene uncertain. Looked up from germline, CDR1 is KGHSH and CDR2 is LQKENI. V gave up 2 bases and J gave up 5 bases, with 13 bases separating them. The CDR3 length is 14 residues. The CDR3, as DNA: TGTGCCAGCTCACCAACACCCTACGAGAACGAGCAGTACTTC. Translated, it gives CASSPTPYENEQYF. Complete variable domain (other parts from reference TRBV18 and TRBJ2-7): NAGVMQNPRHLVRRRGQEARLRCSPMKGHSHVYWYRQLPEEGLKFMVYLQKENIIDESGMPKERFSAEFPKEGPSILRIQQVVRGDSAAYFCASSPTPYENEQYFGPGTRLTVT.

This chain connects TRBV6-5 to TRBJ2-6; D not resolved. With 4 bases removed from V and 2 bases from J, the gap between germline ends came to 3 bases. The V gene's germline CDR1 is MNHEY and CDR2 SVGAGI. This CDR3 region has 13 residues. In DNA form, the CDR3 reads TGTGCCAGCAGTTCTCCTGGGGCCAACGTCCTGACTTTC. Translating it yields CASSSPGANVLTF.

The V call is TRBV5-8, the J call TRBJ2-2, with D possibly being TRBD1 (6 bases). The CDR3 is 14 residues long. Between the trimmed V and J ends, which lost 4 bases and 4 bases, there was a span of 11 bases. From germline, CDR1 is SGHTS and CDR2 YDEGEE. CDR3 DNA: TGTGCCAGCAGCGACCGACAGGCCACCGGGGAGCTGTTTTTT. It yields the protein CASSDRQATGELFF.

CDR3 coding DNA: TGTGCCAGCAGCTTCCTTGAGGTGGGACCGCAGCATTTT. Protein product: CASSFLEVGPQHF. The V gene is TRBV12-1, the J gene TRBJ1-5. TRBV12-1 is noted as a pseudogene. The CDR3 has 13 residues.

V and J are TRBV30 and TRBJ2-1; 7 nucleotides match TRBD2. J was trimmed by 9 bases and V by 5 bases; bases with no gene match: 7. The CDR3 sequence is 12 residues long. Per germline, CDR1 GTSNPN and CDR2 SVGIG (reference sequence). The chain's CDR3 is CAWWAGVGEQFF. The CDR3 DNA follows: TGTGCCTGGTGGGCGGGGGTTGGTGAGCAGTTCTTC. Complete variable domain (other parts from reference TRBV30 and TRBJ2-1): SQTIHQWPATLVQPVGSPLSLECTVEGTSNPNLYWYRQAAGRGLQLLFYSVGIGQISSEVPQNLSASRPQDRQFILSSKKLLLSDSGFYLCAWWAGVGEQFFGPGTRLTVL.

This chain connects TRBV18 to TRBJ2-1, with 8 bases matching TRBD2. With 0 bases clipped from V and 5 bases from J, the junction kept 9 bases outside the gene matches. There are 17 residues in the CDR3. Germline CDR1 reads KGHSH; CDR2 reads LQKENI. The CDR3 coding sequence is TGTGCCAGCTCACCACCGGTGCATAGCGGGGATCACAATGAGCAGTTCTTC. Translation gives CASSPPVHSGDHNEQFF.

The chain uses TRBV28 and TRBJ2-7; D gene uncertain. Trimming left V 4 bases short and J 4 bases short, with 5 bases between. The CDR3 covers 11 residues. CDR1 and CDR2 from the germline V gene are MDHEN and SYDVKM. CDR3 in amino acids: CASSSKYEQYF. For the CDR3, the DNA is TGTGCCAGCAGTTCCAAATACGAGCAGTACTTC.

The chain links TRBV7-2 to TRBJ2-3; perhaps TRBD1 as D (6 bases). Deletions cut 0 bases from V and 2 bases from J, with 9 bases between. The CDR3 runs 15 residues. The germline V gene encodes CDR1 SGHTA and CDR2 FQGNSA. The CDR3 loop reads CASSLARQATDTQYF. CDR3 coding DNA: TGTGCCAGCAGCTTAGCGCGACAGGCCACAGATACGCAGTATTTT.

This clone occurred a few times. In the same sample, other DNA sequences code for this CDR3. CDR3 in amino acids: CASSIEGQPQHF. CDR3 DNA sequence: TGTGCCAGTAGTATAGAGGGTCAGCCCCAGCATTTT. The chain couples TRBV19 to TRBJ1-5; D is unresolved. This CDR3 region has 12 residues. Germline CDR1 is LNHDA and CDR2 is SQIVND (reference sequence). Trimming shortened V by 0 bases and J by 6 bases, and 3 bases separated the two germline ends. Based on the CDR3 plus reference TRBV19 and TRBJ1-5, the full variable domain is DGGITQSPKYLFRKEGQNVTLSCEQNLNHDAMYWYRQDPGQGLRLIYYSQIVNDFQKGDIAEGYSVSREKKESFPLTVTSAQKNPTAFYLCASSIEGQPQHFGDGTRLSIL.